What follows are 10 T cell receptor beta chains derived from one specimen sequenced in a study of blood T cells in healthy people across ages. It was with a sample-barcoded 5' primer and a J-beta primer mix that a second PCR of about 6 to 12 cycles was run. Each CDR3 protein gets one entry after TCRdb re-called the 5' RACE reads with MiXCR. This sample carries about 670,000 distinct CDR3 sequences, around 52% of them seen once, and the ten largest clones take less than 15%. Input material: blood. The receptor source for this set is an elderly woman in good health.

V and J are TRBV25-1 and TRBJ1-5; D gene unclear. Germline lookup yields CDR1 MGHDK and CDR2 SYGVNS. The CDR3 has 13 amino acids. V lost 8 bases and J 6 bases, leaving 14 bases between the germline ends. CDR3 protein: CASGPGEGQPQHF. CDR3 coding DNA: TGTGCCAGCGGCCCCGGTGAAGGTCAGCCCCAGCATTTT.

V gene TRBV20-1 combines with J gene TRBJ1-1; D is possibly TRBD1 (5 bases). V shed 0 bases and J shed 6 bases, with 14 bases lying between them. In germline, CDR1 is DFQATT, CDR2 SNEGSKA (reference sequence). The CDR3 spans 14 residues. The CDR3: CSARDLRGESEAFF. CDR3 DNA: TGCAGTGCTAGAGATCTAAGGGGTGAGTCTGAAGCTTTCTTT.

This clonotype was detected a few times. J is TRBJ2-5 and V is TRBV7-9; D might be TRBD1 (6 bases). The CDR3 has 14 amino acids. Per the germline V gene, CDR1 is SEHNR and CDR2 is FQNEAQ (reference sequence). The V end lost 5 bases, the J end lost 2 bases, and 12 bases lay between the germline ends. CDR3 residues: CASSSWTVQETQYF. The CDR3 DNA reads TGTGCCAGCAGCAGCTGGACAGTTCAAGAGACCCAGTACTTC. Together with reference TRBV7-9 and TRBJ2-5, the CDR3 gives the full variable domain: DTGVSQNPRHKITKRGQNVTFRCDPISEHNRLYWYRQTLGQGPEFLTYFQNEAQLEKSRLLSDRFSAERPKGSFSTLEIQRTEQGDSAMYLCASSSWTVQETQYFGPGTRLLVL.

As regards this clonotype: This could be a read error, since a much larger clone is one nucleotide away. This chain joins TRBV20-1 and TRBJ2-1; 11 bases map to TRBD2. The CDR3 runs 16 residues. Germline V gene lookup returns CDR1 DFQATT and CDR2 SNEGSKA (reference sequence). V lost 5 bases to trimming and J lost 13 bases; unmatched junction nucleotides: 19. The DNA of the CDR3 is TGCAGTGCTGGACGCTCTAGCGGGAGGTCGGTAGAGACCCAGTTCTTC. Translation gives CSAGRSSGRSVETQFF.

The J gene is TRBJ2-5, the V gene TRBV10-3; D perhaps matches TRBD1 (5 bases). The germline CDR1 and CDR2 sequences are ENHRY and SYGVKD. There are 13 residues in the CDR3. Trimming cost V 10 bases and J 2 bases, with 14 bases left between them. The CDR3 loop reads CATGQGQQETQYF. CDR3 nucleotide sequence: TGTGCCACCGGGCAGGGTCAGCAAGAGACCCAGTACTTC.

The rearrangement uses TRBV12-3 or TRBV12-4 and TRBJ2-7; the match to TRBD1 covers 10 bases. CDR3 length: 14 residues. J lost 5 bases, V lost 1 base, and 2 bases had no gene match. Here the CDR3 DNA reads TGTGCCAGCAGTTTAGGGGACAGGGGCCACGAGCAGTACTTC. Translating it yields CASSLGDRGHEQYF.

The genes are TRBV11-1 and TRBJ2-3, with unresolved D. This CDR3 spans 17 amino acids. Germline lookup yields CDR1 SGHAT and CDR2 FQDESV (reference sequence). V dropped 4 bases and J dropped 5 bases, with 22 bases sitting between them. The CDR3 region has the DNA TGTGCCAGCAGCTCCGACTGGGCGGTGGGAACACAAGATACGCAGTATTTT. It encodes CASSSDWAVGTQDTQYF. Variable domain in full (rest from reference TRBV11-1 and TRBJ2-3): EAEVAQSPRYKITEKSQAVAFWCDPISGHATLYWYRQILGQGPELLVQFQDESVVDDSQLPKDRFSAERLKGVDSTLKIQPAELGDSAMYLCASSSDWAVGTQDTQYFGPGTRLTVL.

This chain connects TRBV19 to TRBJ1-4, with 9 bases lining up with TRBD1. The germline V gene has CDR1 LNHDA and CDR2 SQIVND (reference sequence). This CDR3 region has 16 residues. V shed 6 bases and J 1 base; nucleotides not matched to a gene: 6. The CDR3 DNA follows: TGTGCCAGTAGAAAGACAGGGGGAAGAACTAATGAAAAACTGTTTTTT. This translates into CASRKTGGRTNEKLFF.

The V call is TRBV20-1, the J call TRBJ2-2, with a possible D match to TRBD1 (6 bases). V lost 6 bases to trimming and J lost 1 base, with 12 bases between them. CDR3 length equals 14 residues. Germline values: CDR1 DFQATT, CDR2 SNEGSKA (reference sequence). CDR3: CSALRQVNTGELFF. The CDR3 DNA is TGCAGTGCCCTACGACAGGTGAACACCGGGGAGCTGTTTTTT.

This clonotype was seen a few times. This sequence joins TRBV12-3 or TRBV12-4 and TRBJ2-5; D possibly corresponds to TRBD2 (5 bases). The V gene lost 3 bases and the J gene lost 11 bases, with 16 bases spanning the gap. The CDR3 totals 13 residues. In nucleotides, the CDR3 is TGTGCCAGCAGTTTTTTCGTCGATGGGGAGCAGTACTTC. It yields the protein CASSFFVDGEQYF.